This TCR beta chain was identified during a study of early T cells in non-severe SARS-CoV-2 infection. Study overall: Bulk RNA from unsorted whole blood was sequenced; chains were unpaired. General study results and limits: There was a bias toward anti-spike CD8 responses in VDJdb matching, which missed private and CD4 specificities.

The germline V gene has CDR1 MNHNS and CDR2 SASEGT. CDR3 length equals 17 residues. Trimming took 2 bases from V and 2 from J, leaving 18 bases between them. Separate cDNA molecules each had unique molecular identifiers attached to them. From the 5' RACE reads, TCRdb called clonotypes with MiXCR, one entry per CDR3 protein. Of fewer than 65,000 distinct CDR3 sequences listed, roughly 9% are singletons. This clonotype was observed a few times. Its antigen is unidentified. This chain uses TRBV6-1 with TRBJ1-2; possible D gene TRBD1, 5 bases. The sequencing sample was made of whole blood. This clonotype was obtained from an adult who was a healthcare worker with PCR-confirmed SARS-CoV-2 infection or an uninfected control (not recorded which). CDR3 amino acids: CASSERMTDNLNYGYTF. In DNA, the CDR3 is TGTGCCAGCAGTGAAAGAATGACGGACAACCTCAACTATGGCTACACCTTC.